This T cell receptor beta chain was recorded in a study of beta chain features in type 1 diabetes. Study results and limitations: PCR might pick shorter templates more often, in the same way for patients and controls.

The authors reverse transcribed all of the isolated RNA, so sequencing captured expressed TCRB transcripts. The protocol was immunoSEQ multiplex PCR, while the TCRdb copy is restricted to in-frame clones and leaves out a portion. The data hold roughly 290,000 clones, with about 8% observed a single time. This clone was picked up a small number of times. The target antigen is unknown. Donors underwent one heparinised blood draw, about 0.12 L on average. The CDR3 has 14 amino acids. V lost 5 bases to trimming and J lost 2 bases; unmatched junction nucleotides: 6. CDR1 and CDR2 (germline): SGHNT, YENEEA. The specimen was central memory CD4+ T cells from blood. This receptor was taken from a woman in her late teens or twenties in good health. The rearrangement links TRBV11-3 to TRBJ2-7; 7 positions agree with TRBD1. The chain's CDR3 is CASSLAGTAYEQYF. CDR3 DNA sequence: TGTGCCAGCAGCCTCGCCGGGACAGCCTACGAGCAGTACTTC.